Sequencing of this T cell receptor beta chain was carried out in a study of human T cells and chemical hapten exposure. On the study more broadly: DPC at 0.01% went onto the upper back in patch tests, read at 6 days.

MiXCR, run by TCRdb on the RACE reads, gives a single entry per CDR3 protein. The sample contains over 130,000 distinct CDR3 sequences, approximately 12% of which appear only once. V lost 3 bases, J lost 6 bases, and 17 bases lay in between. This CDR3 spans 16 amino acids. The V gene's germline CDR1 is KGHDR and CDR2 SFDVKD. The time point is: patch test 2, 6 weeks after DPC sensitization. Treatment here: therapeutic diphenylcyclopropenone sensitization with weekly scalp DPC. This clonotype was seen at least ten times. The chain is built from TRBV24-1 and TRBJ2-1, with D maybe TRBD1 (6 bases). This sequence was found in a woman aged 50 to 60 with alopecia areata. Some clones in this sample may be carry-over from other donors' samples. The material was whole blood, obtained in connection with sensitization to the hapten diphenylcyclopropenone (DPC). The CDR3 DNA reads as TGTGCCACCAGTGATCCGGGACATATGACCCCCAATGAGCAGTTCTTC. It yields the protein CATSDPGHMTPNEQFF.